What follows are 7 T cell receptor beta chains derived from one specimen sequenced in a study of T cells in tumors after PD-1 blockade. Assay used: immunoSEQ multiplex PCR; TCRdb lists only in-frame clones, some missing. The profile shows 60,000 or so clones, about four fifths of them singletons. Sequencing was performed on PBMCs, taken before anti-PD-1 treatment. All receptors come from a human donor with basal cell carcinoma.

CDR3 protein: CASTASRGGGGYTF. The CDR3, as DNA: TGCGCCAGCACCGCCTCCAGGGGAGGAGGTGGCTACACCTTC. V gene TRBV10-2 combines with J gene TRBJ1-2; possible D gene TRBD1, 6 bases. V was clipped by 7 bases and J by 7 bases, with 19 bases between them. CDR1 and CDR2 (germline): WSHSY, SAAADI. This CDR3 contains 14 residues.

This clone was detected only once. The CDR3 coding sequence is TGCAGCGTTTCAGATATCACTGAAGCTTTCTTT. Its translation is CSVSDITEAFF. The V and J genes are TRBV29-1 and TRBJ1-1; D remains ambiguous. Trimming removed 5 bases at V and 4 bases at J, with 8 bases between. Germline CDR1 and CDR2: SQVTM and ANQGSEA. CDR3 length equals 11 residues.

This clone was seen only a few times. The chain employs TRBV27 and TRBJ2-2, with 9 bases aligning to TRBD2. Germline CDR1 MNHEY, CDR2 SMNVEV (reference sequence). CDR3 length: 16 residues. V lost 4 bases to trimming and J lost 3 bases; unmatched junction nucleotides: 6. The CDR3 is CASSYRGGADTGELFF. The CDR3 DNA reads TGTGCCAGCAGTTATCGCGGGGGGGCAGACACCGGGGAGCTGTTTTTT.

This chain links TRBV5-1 with TRBJ2-7, with 7 positions matching TRBD1. V was clipped by 4 bases and J by 4 bases; unmatched bases: 8. Germline lookup yields CDR1 SGHRS and CDR2 YFSETQ. There are 14 residues in the CDR3. CDR3 in amino acids: CASSPGQQRYEQYF. The CDR3 DNA reads as TGCGCCAGCAGCCCGGGACAGCAAAGATACGAGCAGTACTTC.

The J gene is TRBJ1-1, the V gene TRBV12-2. TRBV12-2 is listed as a pseudogene. This CDR3 contains 23 residues. CDR3 protein: CASRLAPHPKDRCREAGNTEAFF. As DNA, the CDR3 is TGTGCAAGTCGCTTAGCCCCCCACCCCAAAGACAGGTGCCGGGAAGCGGGGAACACTGAAGCTTTCTTT.

V usage is TRBV19 and J usage is TRBJ1-5, with a tentative D call TRBD1 (6 bases). The CDR3 spans 14 residues. CDR1 and CDR2 (germline): LNHDA, SQIVND (reference sequence). V shed 8 bases and J shed 2 bases, with 13 bases lying between them. The CDR3 sequence is CASGGHLGNQPQHF. Written as DNA, the CDR3 is TGTGCCAGTGGGGGACATTTGGGCAATCAGCCCCAGCATTTT.

The rearrangement uses TRBV25-1 and TRBJ1-2; D gene ambiguous. V lost 2 bases and J lost 8, with 18 bases in between. The germline CDR1 and CDR2 sequences are MGHDK and SYGVNS. The CDR3 extends over 15 amino acids. The CDR3 DNA is TGTGCCAGCAGTGAACCCGGTTCAGGCTCAGAGGGCTACACCTTC. It translates to CASSEPGSGSEGYTF.